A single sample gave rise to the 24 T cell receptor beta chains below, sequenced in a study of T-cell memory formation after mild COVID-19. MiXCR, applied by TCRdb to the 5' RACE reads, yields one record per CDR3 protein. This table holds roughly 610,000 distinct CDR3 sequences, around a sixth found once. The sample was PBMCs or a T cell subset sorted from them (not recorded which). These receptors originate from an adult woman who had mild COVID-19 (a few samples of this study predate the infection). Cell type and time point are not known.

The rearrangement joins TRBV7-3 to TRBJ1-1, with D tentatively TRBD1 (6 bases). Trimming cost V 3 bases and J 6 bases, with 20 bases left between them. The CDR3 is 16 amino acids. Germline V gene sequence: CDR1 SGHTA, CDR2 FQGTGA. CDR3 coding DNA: TGTGCCAGCAGCTTCCAGGGCGCGGTAGGGGGGTCTGAAGCTTTCTTT. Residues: CASSFQGAVGGSEAFF.

The CDR3 sequence: CASSSTSDVGEQYF. The CDR3 region has the DNA TGCGCCAGCAGCTCCACTAGCGACGTTGGCGAGCAGTACTTC. The chain links TRBV5-1 to TRBJ2-7; TRBD2 matches at 7 bases. The length of the CDR3 is 14 residues. V lost 3 bases, J lost 6 bases, and 9 bases stayed unmatched. The V gene's germline CDR1 is SGHRS and CDR2 YFSETQ.

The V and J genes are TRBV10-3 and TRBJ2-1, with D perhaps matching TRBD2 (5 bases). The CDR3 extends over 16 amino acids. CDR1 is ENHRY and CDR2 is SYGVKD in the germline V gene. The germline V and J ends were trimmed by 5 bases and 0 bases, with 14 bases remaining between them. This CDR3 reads CAISKEPGSSYNEQFF. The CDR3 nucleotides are TGTGCCATCAGTAAGGAACCGGGATCCTCCTACAATGAGCAGTTCTTC.

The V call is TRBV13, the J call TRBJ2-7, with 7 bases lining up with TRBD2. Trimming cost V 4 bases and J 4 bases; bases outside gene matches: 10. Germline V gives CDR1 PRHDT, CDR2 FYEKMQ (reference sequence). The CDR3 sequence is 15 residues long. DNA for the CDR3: TGTGCCAGCAGCTCTACCGGGACCGGGAGGTACGAGCAGTACTTC. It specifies CASSSTGTGRYEQYF.

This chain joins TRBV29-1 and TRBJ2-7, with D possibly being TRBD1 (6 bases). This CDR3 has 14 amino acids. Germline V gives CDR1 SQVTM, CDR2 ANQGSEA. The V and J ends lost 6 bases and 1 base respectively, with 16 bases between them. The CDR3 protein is CSVVWGDRSYEQYF. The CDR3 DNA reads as TGCAGCGTAGTTTGGGGTGACAGGTCCTACGAGCAGTACTTC.

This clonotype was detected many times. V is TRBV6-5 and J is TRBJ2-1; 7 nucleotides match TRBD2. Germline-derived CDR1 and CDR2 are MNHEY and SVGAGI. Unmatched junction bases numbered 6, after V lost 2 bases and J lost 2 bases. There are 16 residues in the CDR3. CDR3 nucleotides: TGTGCCAGCAGTTACGGCGGGAGATGGGCCTACAATGAGCAGTTCTTC. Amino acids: CASSYGGRWAYNEQFF.

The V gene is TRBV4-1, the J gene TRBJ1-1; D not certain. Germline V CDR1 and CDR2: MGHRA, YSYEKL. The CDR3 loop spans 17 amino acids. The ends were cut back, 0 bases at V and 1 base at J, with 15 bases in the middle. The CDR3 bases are TGCGCCAGCAGCCAAGATCAGTTCCCCAGTCGGAACACTGAAGCTTTCTTT. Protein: CASSQDQFPSRNTEAFF.

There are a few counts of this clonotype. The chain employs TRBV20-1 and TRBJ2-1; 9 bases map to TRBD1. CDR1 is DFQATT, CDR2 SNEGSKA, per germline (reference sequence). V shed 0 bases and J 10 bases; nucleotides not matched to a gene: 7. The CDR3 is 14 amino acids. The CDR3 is CSARDNRGRVEQFF. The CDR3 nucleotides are TGCAGTGCTAGAGATAACAGGGGGCGGGTGGAGCAGTTCTTC.

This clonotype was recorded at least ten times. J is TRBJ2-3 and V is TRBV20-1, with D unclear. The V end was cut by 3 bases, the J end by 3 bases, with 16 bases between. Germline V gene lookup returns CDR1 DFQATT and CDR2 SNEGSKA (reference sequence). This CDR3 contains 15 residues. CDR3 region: CSASQEGFETDTQYF. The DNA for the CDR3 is TGCAGTGCTAGCCAAGAAGGGTTTGAGACAGATACGCAGTATTTT.

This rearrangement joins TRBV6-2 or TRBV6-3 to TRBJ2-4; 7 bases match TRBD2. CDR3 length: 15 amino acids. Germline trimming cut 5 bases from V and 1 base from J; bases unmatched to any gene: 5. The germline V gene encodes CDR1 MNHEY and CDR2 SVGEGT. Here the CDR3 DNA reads TGTGCCAGCAGTCCTAGCGGCGCGGCCAAAAACATTCAGTACTTC. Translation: CASSPSGAAKNIQYF.

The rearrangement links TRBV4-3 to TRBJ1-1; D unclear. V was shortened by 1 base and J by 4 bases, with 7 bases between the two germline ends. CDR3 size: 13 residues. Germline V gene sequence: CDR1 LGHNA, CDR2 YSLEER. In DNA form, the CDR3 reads TGCGCCAGCAGCCAAGCAGCTTCCACTGAAGCTTTCTTT. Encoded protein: CASSQAASTEAFF.

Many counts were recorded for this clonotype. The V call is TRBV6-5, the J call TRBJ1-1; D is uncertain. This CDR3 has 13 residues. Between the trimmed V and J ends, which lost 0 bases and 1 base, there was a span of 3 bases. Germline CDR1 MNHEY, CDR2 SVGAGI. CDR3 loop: CASSYSENTEAFF. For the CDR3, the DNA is TGTGCCAGCAGTTACTCGGAGAACACTGAAGCTTTCTTT.

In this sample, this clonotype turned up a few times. The CDR3 reads CASSFDRGLGAGELFF. CDR3 nucleotides: TGTGCCAGCAGCTTCGACAGGGGGCTGGGGGCCGGGGAGCTGTTTTTT. The chain joins TRBV7-6 to TRBJ2-2; 10 nucleotides align to TRBD1. V dropped 3 bases and J dropped 6; count of bases not matched to a gene: 7. CDR3 length: 16 amino acids. The germline CDR1 and CDR2 sequences are SGHVS and FNYEAQ.

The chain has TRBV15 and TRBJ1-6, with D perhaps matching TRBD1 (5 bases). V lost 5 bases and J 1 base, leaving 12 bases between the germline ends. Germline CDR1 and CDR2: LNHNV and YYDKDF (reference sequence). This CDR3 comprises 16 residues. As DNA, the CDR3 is TGTGCCACCAGCGAAAGTAGGGGTTCCTATAATTCACCCCTCCACTTT. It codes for CATSESRGSYNSPLHF. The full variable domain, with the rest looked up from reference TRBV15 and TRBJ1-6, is DAMVIQNPRYQVTQFGKPVTLSCSQTLNHNVMYWYQQKSSQAPKLLFHYYDKDFNNEADTPDNFQSRRPNTSFCFLDIRSPGLGDTAMYLCATSESRGSYNSPLHFGNGTRLTVT.

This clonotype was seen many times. CDR3 in DNA: TGTGCCAGCACCATGGAGGGCGGGAGAACAGATACGCAGTATTTT. Its translation is CASTMEGGRTDTQYF. This rearrangement joins TRBV12-3 or TRBV12-4 to TRBJ2-3, with TRBD2 matching 7 bases. With V trimmed by 7 bases and J by 3 bases, 10 bases remained unmatched. CDR3 length: 15 amino acids.

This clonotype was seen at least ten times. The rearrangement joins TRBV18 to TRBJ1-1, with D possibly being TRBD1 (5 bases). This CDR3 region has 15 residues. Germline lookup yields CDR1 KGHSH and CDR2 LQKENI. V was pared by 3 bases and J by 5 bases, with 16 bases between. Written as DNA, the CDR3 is TGTGCCAGCTCACCTGCGGGGACTAGAGGGACTGAAGCTTTCTTT. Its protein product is CASSPAGTRGTEAFF.

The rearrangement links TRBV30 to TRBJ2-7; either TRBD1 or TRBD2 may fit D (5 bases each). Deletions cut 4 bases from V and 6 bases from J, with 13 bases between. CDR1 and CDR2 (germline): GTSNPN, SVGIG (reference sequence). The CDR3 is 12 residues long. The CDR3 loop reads CAWKPGPGEQYF. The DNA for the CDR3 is TGTGCCTGGAAACCGGGGCCGGGCGAGCAGTACTTC. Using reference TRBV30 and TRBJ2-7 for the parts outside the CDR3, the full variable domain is SQTIHQWPATLVQPVGSPLSLECTVEGTSNPNLYWYRQAAGRGLQLLFYSVGIGQISSEVPQNLSASRPQDRQFILSSKKLLLSDSGFYLCAWKPGPGEQYFGPGTRLTVT.

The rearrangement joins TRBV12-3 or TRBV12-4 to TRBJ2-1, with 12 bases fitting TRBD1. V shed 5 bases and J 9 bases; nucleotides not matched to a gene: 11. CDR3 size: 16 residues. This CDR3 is CASSPPGQGAGGEQFF. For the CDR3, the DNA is TGTGCCAGCAGTCCTCCGGGACAGGGGGCTGGTGGTGAGCAGTTCTTC.

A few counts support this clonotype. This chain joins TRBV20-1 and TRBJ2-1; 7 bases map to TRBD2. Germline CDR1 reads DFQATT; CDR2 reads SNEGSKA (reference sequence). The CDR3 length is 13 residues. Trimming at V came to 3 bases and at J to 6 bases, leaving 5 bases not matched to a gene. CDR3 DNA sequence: TGCAGTGCTAGCACCAGCGGGACCAATGAGCAGTTCTTC. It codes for CSASTSGTNEQFF.

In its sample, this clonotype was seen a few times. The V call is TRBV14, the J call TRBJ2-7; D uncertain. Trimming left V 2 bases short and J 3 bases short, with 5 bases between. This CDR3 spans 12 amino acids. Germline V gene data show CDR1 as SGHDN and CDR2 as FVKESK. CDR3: CASSQKHYEQYF. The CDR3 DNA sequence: TGTGCCAGCAGCCAAAAGCACTACGAGCAGTACTTC.

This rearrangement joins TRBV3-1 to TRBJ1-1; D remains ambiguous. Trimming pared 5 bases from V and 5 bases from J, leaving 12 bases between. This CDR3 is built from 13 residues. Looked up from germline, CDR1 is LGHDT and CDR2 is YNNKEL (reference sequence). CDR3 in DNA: TGTGCCAGCAGCTACGCGGGGTTGACTGAAGCTTTCTTT. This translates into CASSYAGLTEAFF.

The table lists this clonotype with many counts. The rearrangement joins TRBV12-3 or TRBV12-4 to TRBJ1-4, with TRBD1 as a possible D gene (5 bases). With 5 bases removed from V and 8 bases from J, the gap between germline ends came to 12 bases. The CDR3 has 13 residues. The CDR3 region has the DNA TGTGCCAGCAGTAGTCAGGGTGCGGAAAAACTGTTTTTT. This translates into CASSSQGAEKLFF.

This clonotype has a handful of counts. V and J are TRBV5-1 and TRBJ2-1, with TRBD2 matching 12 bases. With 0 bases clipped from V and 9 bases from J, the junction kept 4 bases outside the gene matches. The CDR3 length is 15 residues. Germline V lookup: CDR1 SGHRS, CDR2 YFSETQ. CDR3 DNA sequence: TGCGCCAGCAGCTTGGTGACTAGCGGGAGTAGTGAGCAGTTCTTC. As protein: CASSLVTSGSSEQFF.

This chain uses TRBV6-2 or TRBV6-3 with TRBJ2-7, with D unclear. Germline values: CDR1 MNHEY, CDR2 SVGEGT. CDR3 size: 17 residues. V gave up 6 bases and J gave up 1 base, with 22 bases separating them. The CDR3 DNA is TGTGCCAGCAGGAACCGGCAGAGGAGTACGGAGTCCTACGAGCAGTACTTC. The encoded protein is CASRNRQRSTESYEQYF.